Presented here are 10 T cell receptor beta chains from one specimen sequenced in a study of blood T cell repertoires in COVID-19. Method: immunoSEQ multiplex PCR; TCRdb's copy keeps in-frame clones and lacks some. The sample lists some 210,000 clones; about 83% were seen once. The sequenced sample was peripheral blood. The receptors here all came from a woman aged 50 to 60 with active or convalescent COVID-19.

The chain uses TRBV11-2 and TRBJ1-2; possible D gene TRBD1, 5 bases. Deletions cut 0 bases from V and 4 bases from J, with 12 bases between. Germline loops: CDR1 SGHAT, CDR2 FQNNGV. This CDR3 spans 15 amino acids. CDR3 in amino acids: CASSLDKQGPYGYTF. CDR3 bases: TGTGCCAGCAGCTTAGATAAGCAGGGCCCCTATGGCTACACCTTC.

CDR3 protein: CASSKATGGSGAPLHF. CDR3 nucleotide sequence: TGTGCCAGTAGTAAGGCAACGGGAGGGAGCGGGGCACCCCTCCACTTT. The chain links TRBV19 to TRBJ1-6; no definite D call. In germline, CDR1 is LNHDA, CDR2 SQIVND (reference sequence). CDR3 size: 16 residues. V gave up 4 bases and J gave up 11 bases, with 21 bases separating them.

The rearrangement joins TRBV28 to TRBJ1-2; 10 bases map to TRBD1. V lost 6 bases and J lost 8; bases outside the gene matches: 12. Germline V lookup: CDR1 MDHEN, CDR2 SYDVKM. The CDR3 totals 15 residues. CDR3 bases: TGTGCCAGCAGCACAGGGACAGGGGTAATTGGGGGCTACACCTTC. Translated, it gives CASSTGTGVIGGYTF.

CDR3 sequence: CASSPLGVGTTDTQYF. CDR3 bases: TGTGCCAGCTCACCACTTGGCGTCGGGACAACAGATACGCAGTATTTT. The chain combines TRBV18 with TRBJ2-3; D possibly corresponds to TRBD1 (6 bases). Trimming shortened V by 1 base and J by 3 bases, and 14 bases separated the two germline ends. The CDR3 sequence is 16 residues long. CDR1 is KGHSH, CDR2 LQKENI, per germline.

The chain links TRBV11-2 to TRBJ2-2; 13 bases fit TRBD2. Trimming took 5 bases from V and 4 from J; bases not matched to a gene: 4. Germline V gene data show CDR1 as SGHAT and CDR2 as FQNNGV. The CDR3 is 16 residues long. CDR3 region: CASSLGTSGITGELFF. CDR3 sequence (DNA): TGTGCCAGCAGCCTAGGGACTAGCGGGATCACCGGGGAGCTGTTTTTT. Combining the CDR3 with reference TRBV11-2 and TRBJ2-2 gives the whole variable domain EAGVAQSPRYKIIEKRQSVAFWCNPISGHATLYWYQQILGQGPKLLIQFQNNGVVDDSQLPKDRFSAERLKGVDSTLKIQPAKLEDSAVYLCASSLGTSGITGELFFGEGSRLTVL.

On this clone: The conserved closing phenylalanine or tryptophan is absent in this CDR3, likely reflecting a read error. No DNA is shown, since the ends of the CDR3 on it are uncertain; the CDR3 is the one TCRdb lists. V gene TRBV24-1 combines with J gene TRBJ2-7; TRBD1, the D gene given by the table, was not confirmed from the DNA. Germline lookup yields CDR1 KGHDR and CDR2 SFDVKD. A total of 12 residues make up the CDR3, ends included. The CDR3 protein is CATSDSGQRYSC.

The chain joins TRBV19 to TRBJ2-7; 11 nucleotides align to TRBD2. Trimming removed 2 bases from V and 0 bases from J; junction bases left unmatched: 3. Looked up from germline, CDR1 is LNHDA and CDR2 is SQIVND (reference sequence). This CDR3 region has 16 residues. CDR3 sequence reads: CASSIFGTSGSYEQYF. The CDR3 DNA is TGTGCCAGTAGTATATTCGGGACTAGCGGCTCCTACGAGCAGTACTTC. The variable domain in full, with the rest retrieved from reference TRBV19 and TRBJ2-7, is DGGITQSPKYLFRKEGQNVTLSCEQNLNHDAMYWYRQDPGQGLRLIYYSQIVNDFQKGDIAEGYSVSREKKESFPLTVTSAQKNPTAFYLCASSIFGTSGSYEQYFGPGTRLTVT.

V is TRBV20-1 and J is TRBJ1-1; TRBD1 is a possible D gene (6 bases). The germline gives CDR1 DFQATT, CDR2 SNEGSKA (reference sequence). V was cut by 3 bases and J by 4 bases, with 9 bases left in between. This CDR3 spans 12 amino acids. The CDR3 DNA follows: TGCAGTGCTAGTAAGGGGGTCACTGAAGCTTTCTTT. Translating gives CSASKGVTEAFF.

This chain links TRBV7-9 with TRBJ2-2; 10 nucleotides match TRBD1. CDR1 SEHNR and CDR2 FQNEAQ come from the germline V gene (reference sequence). The V and J ends lost 8 bases and 4 bases, in that order; junction bases with no gene match: 7. The CDR3 totals 15 residues. CDR3 nucleotide sequence: TGTGCCAGCGGCGGACAGGGGGAGGGCACCGGGGAGCTGTTTTTT. It encodes CASGGQGEGTGELFF.

This sequence joins TRBV19 and TRBJ1-5; TRBD1 agrees at 7 bases. The CDR3 extends over 14 amino acids. The V segment lost 10 bases and the J segment 1 base; nucleotides outside the gene matches: 7. The V gene's germline CDR1 is LNHDA and CDR2 SQIVND (reference sequence). The CDR3 is CATHGGGSNQPQHF. DNA for the CDR3: TGTGCCACCCACGGAGGGGGCAGCAATCAGCCCCAGCATTTT.